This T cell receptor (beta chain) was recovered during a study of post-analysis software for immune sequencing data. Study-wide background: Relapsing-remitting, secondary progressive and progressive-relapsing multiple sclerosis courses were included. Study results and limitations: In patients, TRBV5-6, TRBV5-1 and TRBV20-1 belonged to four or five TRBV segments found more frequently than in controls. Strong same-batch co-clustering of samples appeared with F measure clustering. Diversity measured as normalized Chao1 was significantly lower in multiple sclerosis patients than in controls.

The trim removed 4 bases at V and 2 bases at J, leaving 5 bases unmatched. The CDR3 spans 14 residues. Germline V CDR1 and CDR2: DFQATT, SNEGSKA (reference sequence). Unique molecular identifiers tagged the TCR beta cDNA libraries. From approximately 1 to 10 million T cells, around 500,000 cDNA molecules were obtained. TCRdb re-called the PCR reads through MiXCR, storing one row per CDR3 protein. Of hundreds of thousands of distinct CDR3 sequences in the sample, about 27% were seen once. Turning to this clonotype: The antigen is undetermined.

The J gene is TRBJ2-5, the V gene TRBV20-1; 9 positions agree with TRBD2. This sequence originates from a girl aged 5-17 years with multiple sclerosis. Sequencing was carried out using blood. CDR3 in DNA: TGCAGTGCTAATAGCGGGAGTTCTCAAGAGACCCAGTACTTC. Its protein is CSANSGSSQETQYF.